These 24 T cell receptor beta chains originate from one sample sequenced in a study of blood T cells in healthy people across ages. The authors ran a second PCR of 7 to 11 cycles using a sample-barcoded 5' primer and a J-beta primer mix. Via MiXCR, TCRdb re-called the 5' RACE reads, giving one row per CDR3 protein. The profile shows around 800,000 distinct CDR3 sequences, approximately 24% of them singletons. These data also formed part of another study, on T cells of mothers and their children.

The material sequenced was blood. These TCRs come from a boy aged 10-17 years in good health.

This clonotype occurred a few times. The chain recombines TRBV10-2 with TRBJ1-5; 7 nucleotides agree with TRBD1. V trimming: 2 bases; J trimming: 2 bases; junction bases outside the gene matches: 3. Germline assignment: CDR1 WSHSY and CDR2 SAAADI. The CDR3 totals 15 residues. The CDR3 nucleotides are TGCGCCAGCAGTGAGAAAGGACAGGGCAATCAGCCCCAGCATTTT. It encodes CASSEKGQGNQPQHF.

This chain uses TRBV10-3 with TRBJ2-5; D perhaps matches TRBD2 (6 bases). The end of the DNA aligns better with TRBJ2-1, so the J call may be wrong. The CDR3 has 14 residues. Germline lookup yields CDR1 ENHRY and CDR2 SYGVKD. The CDR3: CAISEAGTHSEQFF. The CDR3 DNA follows: TGTGCCATCAGTGAGGCAGGGACTCACAGTGAGCAGTTCTTC.

The sample holds a few counts of this clonotype. CDR3 region: CSVLLRDTQYF. CDR3 bases: TGCAGCGTCCTCTTGAGGGATACGCAGTATTTT. V gene TRBV29-1 combines with J gene TRBJ2-3; no firm D call. Between the trimmed V and J ends, which lost 6 bases and 6 bases, there was a span of 10 bases. Germline CDR1 SQVTM, CDR2 ANQGSEA. The CDR3 spans 11 residues.

Regarding this clonotype: A junction end diverges from the germline sequence, so it may reflect a read error. The chain recombines TRBV19 with TRBJ2-1; no reliable D call. Germline V gene lookup returns CDR1 LNHDA and CDR2 SQIVND (reference sequence). CDR3 length equals 15 residues. CDR3 residues: CASSIDLSSYNEQFF. CDR3 in DNA: TGTGCCAGTAGCATAGACCTCAGCTCCTACAATGAGCAGTTCTTC.

This clonotype was seen only once. This rearrangement joins TRBV7-9 to TRBJ1-2, with 8 bases lining up with TRBD1. The V gene end was trimmed by 0 bases and the J gene end by 8 bases; junction bases not matched to a gene: 5. Germline CDR1 SEHNR, CDR2 FQNEAQ (reference sequence). The CDR3 has 14 residues. CDR3 DNA sequence: TGTGCCAGCAGCTTAGCGCGACAGGGGAAAGGCTACACCTTC. Its translation: CASSLARQGKGYTF.

Only a few counts were recorded for this clonotype. The CDR3 region is CASSFTGVAGYTF. The DNA of the CDR3 is TGCGCCAGCAGCTTCACAGGGGTCGCGGGCTACACCTTC. The J gene is TRBJ1-2, the V gene TRBV5-1; 7 positions match TRBD1. CDR1 and CDR2 from the germline V gene are SGHRS and YFSETQ. V lost 2 bases to trimming and J lost 8 bases; unmatched junction nucleotides: 6. The CDR3 totals 13 residues.

This clonotype has only a few counts. The V gene is TRBV29-1, the J gene TRBJ1-2; D is ambiguous. The length of the CDR3 is 13 residues. Germline V gives CDR1 SQVTM, CDR2 ANQGSEA. Trimming shortened V by 4 bases and J by 2 bases, and 11 bases separated the two germline ends. The CDR3 sequence: CSVAGQENYGYTF. CDR3 bases: TGCAGCGTTGCGGGCCAGGAAAACTATGGCTACACCTTC.

CDR3 protein: CASSRMAGENTIYF. The CDR3 DNA reads TGTGCCAGCAGCCGGATGGCAGGGGAAAACACCATATATTTT. This chain joins TRBV11-2 and TRBJ1-3, with D possibly TRBD1 on 6 matching bases. V shed 5 bases and J shed 6 bases, with 14 bases lying between them. CDR1 is SGHAT and CDR2 is FQNNGV in the germline V gene. This CDR3 has 14 amino acids.

V usage is TRBV12-3 or TRBV12-4 and J usage is TRBJ1-1; TRBD1 aligns across 9 bases. Unmatched junction bases numbered 6, after V lost 5 bases and J lost 5 bases. The CDR3 extends over 14 amino acids. Written as DNA, the CDR3 is TGTGCCAGCAGTGGACAGGGGCCGGGAACTGAAGCTTTCTTT. Translation: CASSGQGPGTEAFF.

In nucleotides, the CDR3 is TGTGCCATCAGTGAGGGGACAGTCAATGAAAAACTGTTTTTT. Translating it yields CAISEGTVNEKLFF. V is TRBV10-3 and J is TRBJ1-4; 7 bases match TRBD1. The J segment lost 5 bases and the V segment lost 2 bases, leaving 2 bases of the junction unmatched. The CDR3 is made up of 14 amino acids. The germline V gene has CDR1 ENHRY and CDR2 SYGVKD.

The chain recombines TRBV20-1 with TRBJ2-4; D gene unclear. CDR3 length: 17 residues. V was cut by 5 bases and J by 0 bases, with 20 bases left in between. CDR1 is DFQATT, CDR2 SNEGSKA, per germline (reference sequence). The CDR3 protein is CSAHRLEGMLAKNIQYF. CDR3 nucleotide sequence: TGCAGTGCTCACAGATTAGAAGGAATGCTAGCCAAAAACATTCAGTACTTC.

V gene TRBV9 combines with J gene TRBJ2-5; perhaps TRBD2 as D (7 bases). CDR3 length equals 16 residues. The V gene's germline CDR1 is SGDLS and CDR2 YYNGEE. Trimming shortened V by 0 bases and J by 3 bases, and 15 bases separated the two germline ends. The CDR3 spells CASSVGLAGAEETQYF. DNA of the CDR3: TGTGCCAGCAGCGTAGGGCTGGCGGGGGCTGAAGAGACCCAGTACTTC.

The chain uses TRBV2 and TRBJ1-4; D perhaps matches TRBD1 (5 bases). The CDR3 consists of 13 residues. Trimming pared 4 bases from V and 10 bases from J, leaving 13 bases between. From germline, CDR1 is SNHLY and CDR2 FYNNEI. The CDR3 DNA reads TGTGCCAGCAGTGGGGACCGGGCAAGAAAACTGTTTTTT. Translating gives CASSGDRARKLFF.

This clonotype was picked up a small number of times. The gene calls are TRBV12-5 and TRBJ2-1; D is possibly TRBD1 (6 bases). CDR1 is LGHNT and CDR2 is FRNRAP in the germline V gene. The CDR3 has 13 amino acids. Trimming cost V 6 bases and J 3 bases, with 9 bases left between them. CDR3 protein: CASGRTDYNEQFF. Written as DNA, the CDR3 is TGTGCTAGTGGCCGGACAGACTACAATGAGCAGTTCTTC.

CDR3 region: CASSLVRGTRSYTQYF. For the CDR3, the DNA is TGTGCCAGCAGCTTAGTTCGGGGGACTAGGAGTTATACGCAGTATTTT. V usage is TRBV7-2 and J usage is TRBJ2-3; 8 bases fit TRBD2. This CDR3 is built from 16 residues. CDR1 SGHTA and CDR2 FQGNSA come from the germline V gene. V was pared by 1 base and J by 7 bases, with 10 bases of the junction left unmatched.

The V gene is TRBV29-1, the J gene TRBJ1-1; D is ambiguous. This CDR3 spans 11 amino acids. Germline values: CDR1 SQVTM, CDR2 ANQGSEA. The V gene lost 3 bases and the J gene lost 11 bases, with 13 bases spanning the gap. This CDR3 reads CSVEWGSRAFF. Written as DNA, the CDR3 is TGCAGCGTTGAGTGGGGTTCTAGGGCTTTCTTT.

A few counts support this clonotype. This rearrangement joins TRBV12-3 or TRBV12-4 to TRBJ2-7; 10 bases line up with TRBD2. The J call may be mistaken, given a closer DNA end match to TRBJ2-1. The CDR3 sequence is 15 residues long. The CDR3, as DNA: TGTGCCAGCATCTCCGAGTTTCCAGCGGGGGGGCGGCAGTTCTTC. Translation: CASISEFPAGGRQFF.

This clonotype came up a few times. J is TRBJ2-5 and V is TRBV10-3, with TRBD1 identical over 7 bases. The CDR3 extends over 15 amino acids. The germline V gene encodes CDR1 ENHRY and CDR2 SYGVKD. J lost 0 bases, V lost 6 bases, and 7 bases had no gene match. CDR3 residues: CAIRQGFRNQETQYF. In nucleotides, the CDR3 is TGTGCCATCAGACAGGGGTTTAGGAACCAAGAGACCCAGTACTTC.

The chain has TRBV5-1 and TRBJ2-3; D is undetermined. Germline CDR1 SGHRS, CDR2 YFSETQ. This CDR3 contains 16 residues. V dropped 0 bases and J dropped 0 bases, with 11 bases sitting between them. Written as DNA, the CDR3 is TGCGCCAGCAGCTTGGTTGGCGGATTTAGCACAGATACGCAGTATTTT. The encoded protein is CASSLVGGFSTDTQYF.

The rearrangement links TRBV30 to TRBJ1-5, with D perhaps matching TRBD1 (6 bases). V dropped 2 bases and J dropped 4 bases, with 9 bases sitting between them. The CDR3 spans 13 residues. Germline assignment: CDR1 GTSNPN and CDR2 SVGIG (reference sequence). The CDR3 sequence: CAWSIRGNQPQHF. The DNA for the CDR3 is TGTGCCTGGAGTATTAGGGGGAATCAGCCCCAGCATTTT.

This chain uses TRBV5-1 with TRBJ2-7; D might be TRBD1 (5 bases). The germline V gene encodes CDR1 SGHRS and CDR2 YFSETQ. The germline V and J ends were trimmed by 4 bases and 9 bases, with 20 bases remaining between them. This CDR3 is built from 14 residues. For the CDR3, the DNA is TGCGCCAGCAGCCCGGAGTCCACAGGATTGGGGCAGTACTTC. Translated: CASSPESTGLGQYF.

The table lists this clonotype with a few counts. This sequence joins TRBV7-3 and TRBJ1-2; D is uncertain. The CDR3 totals 14 residues. Germline-derived CDR1 and CDR2 are SGHTA and FQGTGA. V was trimmed by 0 bases and J by 2 bases, leaving 7 bases between them. The CDR3 spells CASSLTYSNYGYTF. The CDR3 DNA sequence: TGTGCCAGCAGCTTAACGTATAGCAACTATGGCTACACCTTC.

The chain links TRBV2 to TRBJ1-1; D is undetermined. V lost 7 bases and J lost 5, with 8 bases in between. The CDR3 spans 11 residues. Germline-derived CDR1 and CDR2 are SNHLY and FYNNEI. Here the CDR3 reads CASTVWTEAFF. The CDR3 nucleotides read TGTGCCAGCACTGTGTGGACTGAAGCTTTCTTT.

The chain's CDR3 is CASSLGPVSYEQYF. In DNA, the CDR3 is TGTGCCAGCAGTTTAGGCCCGGTTTCTTACGAGCAGTACTTC. This chain connects TRBV27 to TRBJ2-7, with D unclear. The CDR3 runs 14 residues. V was trimmed by 2 bases and J by 4 bases, leaving 12 bases between them. Germline CDR1 and CDR2: MNHEY and SMNVEV (reference sequence).